Included here is one T cell receptor (beta chain) sequence, with context. This sample was included in a study of T cell responses to AZD1222 COVID-19 vaccine. The CDR3 has 12 amino acids. Germline CDR1 and CDR2: SGHDT and YYEEEE. With 0 bases removed from V and 10 bases from J, the gap between germline ends came to 8 bases. Libraries were prepared by immunoSEQ multiplex PCR; TCRdb keeps only in-frame clonotypes and omits some of them. The table shows roughly 89,000 clones, with approximately 88% occurring only once. This sequence originates from an adult in good health. The chain is built from TRBV5-6 and TRBJ2-1; no firm D call. The sample here was peripheral blood, taken on day 0 of MenACWY control vaccination. DNA of the CDR3: TGTGCCAGCAGCTTGGCCGCGCGGGAGCAGTTCTTC. Translating it yields CASSLAAREQFF.